This T cell receptor beta chain derives from a study of shared clonotypes between healthy human individuals (dated by TCRdb to 2020 to 2021). Context from the whole study: Three men and a couple of women, aged 18 to 49 years, made up the cohort. To estimate repertoire size and how much clonotypes are shared between individuals, the study performed deep sequencing of blood TCR repertoires from about five healthy adults. Different laboratories and diverse techniques were used to prepare libraries and sequence TCR repertoires, to increase sequencing depth and limit assay-specific biases. For each donor, CD4 naive and CD4 memory were each given three plates, CD8 naive was given two plates, and CD8 memory was given one plate. Each donor's leukapheresis produced roughly between roughly 0.94 and 9.5 billion PBMCs. Beyond this particular receptor, the publication reports: Sharing across four donors was observed for about 5% of naive CD4, 3% to 3.5% of naive CD8, over 2% of memory CD4, and roughly 0.4% of memory CD8 clonotypes. Even with the large sequencing depth, rarefaction of the sorted-subset datasets indicated that sequencing was incomplete. The genetic and exposure-history diversity represented was limited by the small number of donors. Naive subsets generally had larger estimated clonotype richness than memory subsets. Sampling was restricted to blood, and TCR repertoires in tissues likely differ from the TCR repertoires found in blood. Clonotypes shared by all four sorted-subset donors showed higher generation probabilities than non-shared clonotypes. Pairwise subsampling led to the expectation that sequencing depth would affect the degree of clonotype sharing among donors.

Details on this clone: The antigen it binds to is not known. No quality values exist for individual bases; no much larger clone is one base distant. Within the sample, other DNA sequences also encode this same CDR3.

The germline V gene supplies CDR1 SGHAT and CDR2 FQNNGV. V loses 1 base of germline sequence and J loses 2 bases, and the interval between the two ends is 9 bases. The CDR3 starts with the cysteine, ends with the phenylalanine, and has 14 residues. Only the CDR3 region is kept as DNA, spanning 42 bases read in frame from base 1. CD8 naive samples were CD45RO-negative cells positively selected for CCR7, giving a CD45RA+CCR7+ population that excluded TemRA cells. The donors were healthy, HIV-negative adults with no recently reported acute infections or vaccinations. Only Caucasian adults living in Nashville, Tennessee, USA were represented among the donors. Blood was collected by leukapheresis, and PBMCs were isolated by Ficoll-Histopaque density gradient centrifugation and then cryopreserved in liquid nitrogen vapor phase. Analytical flow cytometry was used to check the purity and quantity of every magnetically sorted T cell population. Genomic DNA was isolated from every sorted fraction and measured by UV absorbance on a Nanodrop 2000c.

Using the deep immunoSEQ assay, multiplex PCR amplified TCR CDR3 regions from genomic DNA. Genomic DNA extracted from each cell subset was distributed evenly over all wells of several immunoSEQ 96-well plates, and each plate served as one replicate. For sorted subsets, approximately 210 ng of genomic DNA, equivalent to some 30,000 T cell genomes, went into each replicate PCR. Purified libraries were measured with a Qubit 3.0 fluorometer, size-checked on a Bioanalyzer 2100, and measured again with the KAPA Library Quantification kit. Each immunoSEQ 96-well plate was sequenced on its own single-read 150-cycle Illumina NextSeq 550 flow cell. Under the source paper's analysis protocol: Because the immunoSEQ output included only junctional sequences and no quality scores, the filtering could not be the same as the filtering used for full-length reads. Sequences were annotated with PyIR, a Python wrapper for IgBLAST v1.9, and V/J genes and CDR3 were assigned using IMGT germline references. Reads were filtered out if the reads had weak V/J assignments (E-value above 1e-6), no CDR3, stop codons, out-of-frame junctions, or ambiguous translated residues. V3J clonotypes were defined as sequences sharing the same inferred V gene, J gene, and CDR3 amino acid sequence. To compute the percentage overlap between repertoires, the number of shared unique clonotypes was divided by the size of the smaller repertoire. Richness of each repertoire was evaluated using RTK rarefaction, the Chao1 estimator, and Recon v2.1 estimates of unobserved clonotypes. Generation probabilities were computed with OLGA for all TCRbeta clonotypes obtained by the gDNA method from several donors. Sourced from immuneACCESS, this table was stored by TCRdb with only in-frame sequences that have V and J called. A share of the clones is absent; for the studies checked, an unresolved V gene accounts for under half, and the remainder has no known explanation. V, J and clone size are those of that table, while D and trimming were read from the DNA. This sample is represented by some 2,000,000 clones; about 95% of them were singletons. The biggest ten clones account for 1% to 1.3% of the sample.

The source material was naive CD8+ T cells sorted from blood. Per the publication, the cell subset or site label means: CD45RA+CCR7+. The sequence joins TRBV11-2 to TRBJ2-7, and possibly TRBD2, on 6 matching bases. The TCR comes from a young man in good health. In nucleotide form, the sequence is TGTGCCAGCAGCTTAGGTGGGGGGACCTACGAGCAGTACTTC. This sequence encodes CASSLGGGTYEQYF.